This T cell receptor beta chain emerged from a study of T cells in Graves' hyperthyroidism and ophthalmopathy. Study information: Peripheral blood was taken when the disease was first diagnosed, before any treatment began.

CDR3 size: 15 residues. V was cut by 4 bases and J by 6 bases, with 19 bases left in between. Germline assignment: CDR1 SGHAT and CDR2 FQNNGV. This clonotype was found a few times. From RNA transcripts, TCR beta CDR3 regions were amplified. In the first-round RT-PCR of the TCR CDR3, the HTBI primer set was used. TCRdb passed the multiplex PCR reads through MiXCR, listing each CDR3 protein once. The table includes 450,000 to 650,000 distinct CDR3 sequences, under 20% detected once. V gene TRBV11-2 combines with J gene TRBJ2-7; no firm D call. The specimen was blood. This sequence was found in a woman aged 18-35 years with Graves' ophthalmopathy. The CDR3 coding sequence is TGTGCCAGCAGCTCCCACCAGGCGGTCGGGCTCGAGCAGTACTTC. This translates into CASSSHQAVGLEQYF.